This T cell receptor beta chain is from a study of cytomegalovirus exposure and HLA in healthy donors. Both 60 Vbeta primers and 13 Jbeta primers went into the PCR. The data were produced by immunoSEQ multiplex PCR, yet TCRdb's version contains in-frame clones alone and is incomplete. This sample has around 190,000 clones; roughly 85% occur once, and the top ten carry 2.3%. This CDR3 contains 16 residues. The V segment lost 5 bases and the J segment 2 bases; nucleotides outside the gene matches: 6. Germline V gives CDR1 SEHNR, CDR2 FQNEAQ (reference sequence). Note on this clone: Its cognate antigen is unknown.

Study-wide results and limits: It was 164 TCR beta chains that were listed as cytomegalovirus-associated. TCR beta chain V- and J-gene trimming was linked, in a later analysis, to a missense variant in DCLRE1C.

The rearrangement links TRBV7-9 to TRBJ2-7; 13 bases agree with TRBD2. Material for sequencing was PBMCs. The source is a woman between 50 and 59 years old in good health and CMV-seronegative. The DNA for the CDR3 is TGTGCCAGCAGCCCCGTCGGACTAGCGGGAGCCTACGAGCAGTACTTC. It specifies CASSPVGLAGAYEQYF.